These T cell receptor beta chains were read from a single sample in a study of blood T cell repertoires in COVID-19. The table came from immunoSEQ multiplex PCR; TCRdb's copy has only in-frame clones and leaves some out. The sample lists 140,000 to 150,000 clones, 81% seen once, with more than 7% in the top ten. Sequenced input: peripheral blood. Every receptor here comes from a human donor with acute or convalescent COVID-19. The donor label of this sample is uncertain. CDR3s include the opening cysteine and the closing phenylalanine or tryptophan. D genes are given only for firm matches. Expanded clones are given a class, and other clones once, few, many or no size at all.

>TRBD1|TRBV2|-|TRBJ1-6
CASTRDSSYNSPLHF
TGTGCCAGCACTCGGGACAGCTCCTATAATTCACCCCTCCACTTT
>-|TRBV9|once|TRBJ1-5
CASSVDAISNQPQHF
TGTGCCAGCAGCGTAGATGCGATTAGCAATCAGCCCCAGCATTTT
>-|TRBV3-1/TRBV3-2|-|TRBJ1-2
CASSQGGPNLRGTF
TGTGCCAGCAGCCAAGGTGGACCGAACCTCCGGGGCACCTTC
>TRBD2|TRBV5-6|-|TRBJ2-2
CASSLALAGVTGELFF
TGTGCCAGCAGCTTGGCACTAGCGGGGGTAACCGGGGAGCTGTTTTTT
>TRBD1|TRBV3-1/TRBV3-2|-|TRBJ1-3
CASSPDRGGNTIYF
TGTGCCAGCAGTCCGGACAGGGGTGGAAACACCATATATTTT
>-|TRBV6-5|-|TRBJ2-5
CASSGGGAGQETQYF
TGTGCCAGCAGCGGAGGAGGAGCGGGCCAAGAGACCCAGTACTTC
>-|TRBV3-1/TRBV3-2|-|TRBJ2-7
CASSLDTDPGTYEQYF
TGTGCCAGCAGCCTCGACACAGACCCCGGAACCTACGAGCAGTACTTC
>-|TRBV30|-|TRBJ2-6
CAWRGRTLISGANVLTF
TGTGCCTGGAGGGGCCGGACTTTGATCTCTGGGGCCAACGTCCTGACTTTC
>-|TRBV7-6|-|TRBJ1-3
CASSSVGGSGNTIYF
TGTGCCAGCAGCTCAGTGGGGGGTTCTGGAAACACCATATATTTT
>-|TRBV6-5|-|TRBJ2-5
CASSYGGSGGETQYF
TGTGCCAGCAGTTACGGGGGGTCAGGAGGGGAGACCCAGTACTTC
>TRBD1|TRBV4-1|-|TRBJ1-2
CASSHGPGQGYGYTF
TGCGCCAGCAGCCACGGTCCGGGACAGGGCTATGGCTACACCTTC
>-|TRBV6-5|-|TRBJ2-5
CASRGGVGETQYF
TGTGCCAGCAGGGGGGGTGTGGGAGAGACCCAGTACTTC
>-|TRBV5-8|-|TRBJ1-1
CASKDIGNTEAFF
TGTGCCAGCAAAGACATTGGGAACACTGAAGCTTTCTTT
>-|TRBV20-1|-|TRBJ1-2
CSVGEGYGYTF
TGCAGTGTCGGGGAGGGTTATGGCTACACCTTC
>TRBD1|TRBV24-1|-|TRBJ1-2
CATSDSGTAYGYTF
TGTGCCACCAGTGATTCCGGGACAGCCTATGGCTACACCTTC
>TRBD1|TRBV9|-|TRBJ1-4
CASSETGTGAEKLFF
TGTGCCAGCAGCGAGACCGGGACAGGGGCTGAAAAACTGTTTTTT
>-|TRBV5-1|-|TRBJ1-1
CASSSRGNTEAFF
TGCGCCAGCAGTTCCAGGGGGAACACTGAAGCTTTCTTT
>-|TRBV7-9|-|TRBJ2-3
CASSQGSGAITDTQYF
TGTGCCAGCAGCCAGGGGTCTGGGGCGATCACAGATACGCAGTATTTT
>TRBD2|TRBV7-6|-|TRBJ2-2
CASSPGLGATGELFF
TGTGCCAGCAGCCCGGGACTAGGGGCGACCGGGGAGCTGTTTTTT
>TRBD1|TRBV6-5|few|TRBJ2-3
CASSSTGRAADTQYF
TGTGCCAGCAGCTCGACAGGGCGGGCTGCAGATACGCAGTATTTT
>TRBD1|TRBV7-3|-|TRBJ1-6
CASSLDRGYNSPLHF
TGTGCCAGCAGCTTGGACAGGGGTTATAATTCACCCCTCCACTTT
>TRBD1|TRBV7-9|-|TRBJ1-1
CASSRSTGVATEAFF
TGTGCCAGCAGCAGGAGCACAGGGGTAGCCACTGAAGCTTTCTTT
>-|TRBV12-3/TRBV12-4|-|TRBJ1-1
CASSRTSEAFF
TGTGCCAGCAGCCGCACAAGTGAAGCTTTCTTT
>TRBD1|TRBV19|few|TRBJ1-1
CASKAGQANTEAFF
TGTGCCAGTAAAGCGGGACAGGCTAACACTGAAGCTTTCTTT
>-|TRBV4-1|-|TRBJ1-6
CASSQGERNSPLHF
TGCGCCAGCAGCCAAGGGGAGAGAAATTCACCCCTCCACTTT
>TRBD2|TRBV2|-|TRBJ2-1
CASSDGLAGSSYNEQFF
TGTGCCAGCAGTGATGGACTAGCGGGGTCCTCCTACAATGAGCAGTTCTTC
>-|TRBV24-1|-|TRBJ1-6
CATSDLGEVSSSYNSPLHF
TGTGCCACCAGTGATTTGGGGGAGGTATCGAGCTCCTATAATTCACCCCTCCACTTT
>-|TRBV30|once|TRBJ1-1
CAWTRQLDTEAFF
TGTGCCTGGACCCGACAGTTAGACACTGAAGCTTTCTTT
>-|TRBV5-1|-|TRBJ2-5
CASSPDQETQYF
TGCGCCAGCAGCCCCGACCAAGAGACCCAGTACTTC
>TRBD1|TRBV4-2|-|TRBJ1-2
CASSQPSQGGNYGYTF
TGTGCCAGCAGCCAACCCTCGCAGGGGGGCAACTATGGCTACACCTTC
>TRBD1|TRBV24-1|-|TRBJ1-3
CATSTGQGRGNTIYF
TGTGCCACCAGTACGGGACAGGGGAGAGGAAACACCATATATTTT
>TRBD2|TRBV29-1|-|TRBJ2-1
CSVQGLAGGLVEQFF
TGCAGCGTCCAGGGACTAGCGGGGGGGCTCGTTGAGCAGTTCTTC
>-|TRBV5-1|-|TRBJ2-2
CASSSRGAATQGSANTGELFF
TGCGCCAGCAGCTCGCGTGGCGCGGCGACACAGGGAAGCGCGAACACCGGGGAGCTGTTTTTT
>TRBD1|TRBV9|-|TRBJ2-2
CASSVGQGAAGELFF
TGTGCCAGCAGCGTCGGACAGGGGGCCGCCGGGGAGCTGTTTTTT
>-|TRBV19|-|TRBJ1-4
CASMNVGTNEKLFF
TGTGCCAGTATGAATGTCGGAACTAATGAAAAACTGTTTTTT
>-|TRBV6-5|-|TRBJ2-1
CASSLLLPDNEQFF
TGTGCCAGCAGTTTGTTGCTACCGGACAATGAGCAGTTCTTC
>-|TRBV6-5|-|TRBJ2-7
CASSTGWGTYEQYF
TGTGCCAGCAGCACAGGGTGGGGGACCTACGAGCAGTACTTC
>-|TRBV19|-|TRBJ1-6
CASSRGGDYSPLHF
TGTGCCAGTAGTAGAGGGGGGGATTATTCACCCCTCCACTTT
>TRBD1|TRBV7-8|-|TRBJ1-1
CASSLGQLASWSTEAFF
TGTGCCAGCAGCTTGGGACAGTTAGCCAGCTGGAGCACTGAAGCTTTCTTT
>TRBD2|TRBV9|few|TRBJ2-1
CASSPYPSGGHNEQFF
TGTGCCAGCAGCCCTTACCCTAGCGGGGGCCACAATGAGCAGTTCTTC
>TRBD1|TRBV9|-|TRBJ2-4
CASSASGTAENIQYF
TGTGCCAGCAGCGCATCCGGGACAGCGGAAAACATTCAGTACTTC
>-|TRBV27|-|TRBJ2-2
CASSPEGHYTGELFF
TGTGCCAGCAGTCCAGAAGGACACTACACCGGGGAGCTGTTTTTT
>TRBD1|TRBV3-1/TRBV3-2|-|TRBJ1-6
CASSRKTGVSPLHF
TGTGCCAGCAGCCGTAAAACAGGGGTTTCACCCCTCCACTTT
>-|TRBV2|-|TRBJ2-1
CASSVYEQFF
TGTGCCAGCAGTGTCTATGAGCAGTTCTTC
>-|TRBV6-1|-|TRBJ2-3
CASSEVTGYQDTQYF
TGTGCCAGCAGTGAAGTTACAGGGTATCAAGATACGCAGTATTTT
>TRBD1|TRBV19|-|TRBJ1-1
CASSRGQGANTEAFF
TGTGCCAGTAGTAGGGGACAGGGGGCGAACACTGAAGCTTTCTTT
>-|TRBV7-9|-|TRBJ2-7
CASSLQVGYEQYF
TGTGCCAGCAGCTTACAGGTTGGGTACGAGCAGTACTTC
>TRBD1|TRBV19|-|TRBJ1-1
CASTLTGANTEAFF
TGTGCCAGTACTCTGACAGGGGCGAACACTGAAGCTTTCTTT
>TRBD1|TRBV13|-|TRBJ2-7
CASSPGQGASYEQYF
TGTGCCAGCAGCCCCGGCCAGGGGGCCTCCTACGAGCAGTACTTC
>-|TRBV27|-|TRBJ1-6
CASSLGVGAGSPLHF
TGTGCCAGCAGTTTAGGAGTGGGAGCGGGTTCACCCCTCCACTTT
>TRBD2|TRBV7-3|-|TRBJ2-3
CASSLAGTSTDTQYF
TGTGCCAGCAGCCTAGCGGGGACGAGCACAGATACGCAGTATTTT
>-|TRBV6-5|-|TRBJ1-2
CASNREGDYGYTF
TGTGCCAGCAACAGGGAAGGCGACTATGGCTACACCTTC
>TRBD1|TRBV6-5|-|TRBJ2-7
CASSTGTVTYEQYF
TGTGCCAGCAGTACCGGGACAGTTACCTACGAGCAGTACTTC
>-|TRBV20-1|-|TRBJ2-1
CSASPGSGYNEQFF
TGCAGTGCTAGTCCAGGGTCTGGCTACAATGAGCAGTTCTTC
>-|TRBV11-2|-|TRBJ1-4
CASSPWAGTNEKLFF
TGTGCCAGCAGCCCATGGGCAGGAACTAATGAAAAACTGTTTTTT
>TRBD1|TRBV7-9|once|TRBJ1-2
CASSSPGQGAGYTF
TGTGCCAGCAGCTCCCCGGGACAGGGGGCCGGCTACACCTTC
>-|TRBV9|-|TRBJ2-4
CASSGGDTKNIQYF
TGTGCCAGCAGTGGGGGGGACACTAAAAACATTCAGTACTTC
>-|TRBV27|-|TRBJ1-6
CASSPSRQNYNSPLHF
TGTGCCAGCAGTCCTTCAAGACAAAACTATAATTCACCCCTCCACTTT
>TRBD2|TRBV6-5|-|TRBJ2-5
CASRRTSKETQYF
TGTGCCAGCAGACGGACTAGCAAAGAGACCCAGTACTTC